These T cell receptor beta chains were read from a single sample in a study of T-cell memory formation after mild COVID-19. TCRdb re-analysed the 5' RACE reads in MiXCR, keeping a single row per CDR3 protein. The sample includes around 310,000 distinct CDR3 sequences, more than 15% of them seen just once. Sequencing was done on a sample of PBMCs or a T cell subset sorted from them (not recorded which). The receptors come from a young man who had mild COVID-19 (a few samples of this study predate the infection). Cell type and time point are not known. Both conserved end residues are part of each CDR3. The D gene is left open where the match is weak. Expanded clones are given a class, and other clones once, few, many or no size at all.

v_call,d_call,j_call,clone_size,cdr3_nt,cdr3_aa
TRBV20-1,-,TRBJ1-2,few,TGCAGTGCTAGTTGGGGACTCGGTAGCTATGGCTACACCTTC,CSASWGLGSYGYTF
TRBV27,-,TRBJ2-3,many,TGTGCCAGCAGTTTATCGGTCACGGGGGCCTACACAGATACGCAGTATTTT,CASSLSVTGAYTDTQYF
TRBV30,TRBD2,TRBJ2-1,-,TGTGCCTGGGGCCCTCAGCGGGGGGCCAGGGAGCAGTTCTTC,CAWGPQRGAREQFF
TRBV4-3,TRBD1,TRBJ2-2,few,TGCGCCAGCAGCCTTCTTACCGGGACAGGGAACACCGGGGAGCTGTTTTTT,CASSLLTGTGNTGELFF
TRBV2,-,TRBJ2-2,few,TGTGCCAGCAGTGAAGCGGTCATTCTTTCATTAGGGCCCGAGTTGAACACCGGGGAGCTGTTTTTT,CASSEAVILSLGPELNTGELFF
TRBV29-1,-,TRBJ1-5,few,TGCAGCGTCCAAACAGGCATTAGCAATCAGCCCCAGCATTTT,CSVQTGISNQPQHF
TRBV7-2,TRBD2,TRBJ2-7,-,TGTGCCAGCAGCTTAGGGCTAGCGGTGCTTACTACCTACGAGCAGTACTTC,CASSLGLAVLTTYEQYF
TRBV9,-,TRBJ2-3,few,TGTGCCAGCAGCGGGGCAAGGGATTATCATACGCAGTATTTT,CASSGARDYHTQYF
TRBV3-1,-,TRBJ2-5,few,TGTGCCAGCAGCCAGTCAGGGGCGGGAGAGACCCAGTACTTC,CASSQSGAGETQYF
TRBV14,-,TRBJ2-1,few,TGTGCCAGCAGCCAAGATCTCCGAGGGGGGTTAGGGCAGTTCTTC,CASSQDLRGGLGQFF
TRBV29-1,-,TRBJ2-7,few,TGCAGCGTTGTCGGGGTTGCCTACGAGCAGTACTTC,CSVVGVAYEQYF
TRBV5-1,TRBD2,TRBJ2-4,-,TGCGCCAGCAGCTTGGATAGGACTAGAAACATTCAGTACTTC,CASSLDRTRNIQYF
TRBV6-6,TRBD1,TRBJ2-1,few,TGTGCCAGCAGTTACTTGGACAGGGTCAATGAGCAGTTCTTC,CASSYLDRVNEQFF
TRBV15,-,TRBJ2-1,few,TGTGCCACCAGCAGAGATTCGGAGAATGAGCAGTTCTTC,CATSRDSENEQFF
TRBV5-1,-,TRBJ2-1,-,TGCGCCAGCAGCCCCGCGGTGGGGGGCAATGAGCAGTTCTTC,CASSPAVGGNEQFF
TRBV5-5,-,TRBJ2-1,many,TGTGCCAGCAGCCAGAGAGTACTCTACAATGAGCAGTTCTTC,CASSQRVLYNEQFF
TRBV20-1,-,TRBJ2-3,many,TGCAGTGCTAGAGAAGGGGGTCGCACAGATACGCAGTATTTT,CSAREGGRTDTQYF
TRBV7-9,TRBD2,TRBJ2-3,-,TGTGCCAGCAGCTACGCGGGGGGGACCACAGATACGCAGTATTTT,CASSYAGGTTDTQYF
TRBV2,TRBD1,TRBJ2-1,many,TGTGCCAGCAAACGGGACAGTTACAATGAGCAGTTCTTC,CASKRDSYNEQFF
TRBV29-1,TRBD2,TRBJ2-1,-,TGCAGCACGGGGGGTAATGAGCAGTTCTTC,CSTGGNEQFF
TRBV7-2,-,TRBJ1-4,few,TGTGCCAGCAGCAATTCCGGGGCGAGAGGAGAAAAACTGTTTTTT,CASSNSGARGEKLFF
TRBV2,TRBD2,TRBJ2-2,few,TGTGCCAGCAGTGTAGACCCCGGGACTAGCGGGGCCGGGGAGCTGTTTTTT,CASSVDPGTSGAGELFF
TRBV9,TRBD1,TRBJ2-1,few,TGTGCCAGCAGCCCCGACAGGGGGAACTACAATGAGCAGTTCTTC,CASSPDRGNYNEQFF
TRBV11-2,-,TRBJ2-1,-,TGTGCCAGCAGCTTAAGGGCGGATAGCTCCTACAATGAGCAGTTCTTC,CASSLRADSSYNEQFF
TRBV7-2,-,TRBJ1-5,-,TGTGCCAGCACCCCGGACAGCAATCAGCCCCAGCATTTT,CASTPDSNQPQHF